This T cell receptor beta chain is from a study of blood T cells in healthy people across ages. Study conclusions and caveats: The study found more naive CD4+ cells and higher diversity in long-lived than aged donors.

On this clonotype: Its antigen is as yet unknown.

This CDR3 has 12 amino acids. Trimming left V 5 bases short and J 11 bases short, with 15 bases between. Germline CDR1 reads SQVTM; CDR2 reads ANQGSEA. Every donor gave 7.5 to 10 milliliters of peripheral blood. A second PCR, run for about 7 to 11 cycles, used a sample-barcoded 5' primer plus a J-beta primer mix. Via MiXCR, TCRdb re-called the 5' RACE reads, giving one row per CDR3 protein. The repertoire holds some 760,000 distinct CDR3 sequences, with approximately 25% as singletons. The same data also contributed to another study, on T cells of mothers and their children.

This receptor was taken from a boy between 5 and 17 years old in good health. Material for sequencing was blood. V gene TRBV29-1 combines with J gene TRBJ2-2; no definite D call. The CDR3 DNA is TGCAGCGTTTGGGTTTCAGAGTTCGAGCTGTTTTTT. Amino acid sequence: CSVWVSEFELFF.